The T cell receptor beta chain under discussion was sequenced for a study of shared clonotypes between healthy human individuals. Study information: Each donor contributed plates that comprised three CD4 naive, three CD4 memory, two CD8 naive and one CD8 memory.

Some clones are missing from TCRdb's copy, which holds only in-frame ones; the method was immunoSEQ multiplex PCR. The sample yields approximately 2.5 million clones, approximately 94% seen once. Germline assignment: CDR1 GTSNPN and CDR2 SVGIG (reference sequence). The CDR3 is made up of 18 amino acids. The germline V and J ends were trimmed by 2 bases and 10 bases, with 27 bases remaining between them. Source material: naive CD4+ T cells sorted from blood. Subset given: CD45RA+ positively selected. V gene TRBV30 combines with J gene TRBJ1-6; D not resolved. The receptor comes from a man aged 18 to 35 in good health. The CDR3 bases are TGTGCCTGGAGTACCCTTCTCCCCTGGGAGGGCCCGACCTCACCCCTCCACTTT. Protein: CAWSTLLPWEGPTSPLHF.